The 32 T cell receptor beta chains reported below all come from one sample, sequenced in a study of OX40 agonist ivuxolimab in advanced cancers. Method: immunoSEQ multiplex PCR; TCRdb's copy keeps in-frame clones and lacks some. The top ten hold more than 4% of the sample, which has 90,000 to 95,000 clones, more than 70% seen once. Sequences were derived from CD4+ or CD8+ T cells sorted from blood, sampled in a trial of the OX40 agonist ivuxolimab. Receptors were obtained from an adult with an advanced solid tumor such as melanoma, head and neck, liver or kidney cancer.

The table lists this clone with a count of one. The gene calls are TRBV7-2 and TRBJ1-5; D remains unclear. Germline V lookup: CDR1 SGHTA, CDR2 FQGNSA. The CDR3 has 14 residues. Trimming cost V 0 bases and J 7 bases, with 10 bases left between them. DNA for the CDR3: TGTGCCAGCAGCTTAGCTTACGGGAACCAGCCCCAGCATTTT. Protein product: CASSLAYGNQPQHF.

This clone has only a few counts. The junction differs from germline at one of its ends, possibly a read error. The V call is TRBV30, the J call TRBJ1-2; 12 nucleotides align to TRBD1. Germline loops: CDR1 GTSNPN, CDR2 SVGIG (reference sequence). The CDR3 loop spans 12 amino acids. CDR3 in amino acids: CAWSTGTGGSTF. DNA for the CDR3: TGTGCCTGGAGTACCGGGACAGGGGGCTCCACCTTC.

This sequence joins TRBV9 and TRBJ1-1; D unclear. V was clipped by 3 bases and J by 6 bases, with 9 bases between them. Per the germline V gene, CDR1 is SGDLS and CDR2 is YYNGEE. The CDR3 is 12 amino acids. The CDR3 reads CASSAPPAEAFF. For the CDR3, the DNA is TGTGCCAGCAGCGCGCCGCCAGCTGAAGCTTTCTTT.

The V call is TRBV27, the J call TRBJ2-2, with D perhaps matching TRBD1 (6 bases). Germline V CDR1 and CDR2: MNHEY, SMNVEV (reference sequence). The CDR3 runs to 15 residues. Trimming left V 5 bases short and J 2 bases short, with 12 bases between. The CDR3 region is CASSLTGQNTGELFF. CDR3 nucleotide sequence: TGTGCCAGCAGTCTGACGGGACAAAACACCGGGGAGCTGTTTTTT.

V usage is TRBV28 and J usage is TRBJ1-3; D remains unclear. The ends were cut back, 4 bases at V and 0 bases at J, with 10 bases in the middle. CDR3 length equals 15 residues. The germline gives CDR1 MDHEN, CDR2 SYDVKM. Written as DNA, the CDR3 is TGTGCCAGCAGTTCCCACAGAAGCTCTGGAAACACCATATATTTT. Residues: CASSSHRSSGNTIYF.

V gene TRBV11-2 combines with J gene TRBJ2-6, with D tentatively TRBD1 (5 bases). Trimming took 4 bases from V and 0 from J, leaving 10 bases between them. The germline gives CDR1 SGHAT, CDR2 FQNNGV. The CDR3 sequence is 16 residues long. DNA for the CDR3: TGTGCCAGCAGCTCATACAGGAACTCTGGGGCCAACGTCCTGACTTTC. This gives the protein CASSSYRNSGANVLTF.

The rearrangement joins TRBV29-1 to TRBJ2-3; 13 bases agree with TRBD2. The CDR3 covers 17 residues. Losses at the gene ends were 4 bases for V and 1 base for J; bases not matched to a gene: 8. Per germline, CDR1 SQVTM and CDR2 ANQGSEA. CDR3 bases: TGCAGCGTTGCCTCGGCGGGACTAGCGGGACGCACAGATACGCAGTATTTT. This translates into CSVASAGLAGRTDTQYF.

The chain employs TRBV10-3 and TRBJ1-5; 9 nucleotides match TRBD1. The trim removed 6 bases at V and 5 bases at J, leaving 5 bases unmatched. The CDR3 has 14 residues. Germline V gene data show CDR1 as ENHRY and CDR2 as SYGVKD. This chain's CDR3 is CAISQGQGYQPQHF. For the CDR3, the DNA is TGTGCCATCAGCCAGGGACAGGGCTATCAGCCCCAGCATTTT.

The chain joins TRBV15 to TRBJ2-7; D possibly corresponds to TRBD1 (6 bases). This CDR3 has 14 residues. V shed 0 bases and J shed 1 base, with 7 bases lying between them. The V gene's germline CDR1 is LNHNV and CDR2 YYDKDF (reference sequence). For the CDR3, the DNA is TGTGCCACCAGCAGAGAAGGGGGTTCCTACGAGCAGTACTTC. Residues: CATSREGGSYEQYF. Based on the CDR3 plus reference TRBV15 and TRBJ2-7, the full variable domain is DAMVIQNPRYQVTQFGKPVTLSCSQTLNHNVMYWYQQKSSQAPKLLFHYYDKDFNNEADTPDNFQSRRPNTSFCFLDIRSPGLGDTAMYLCATSREGGSYEQYFGPGTRLTVT.

This chain links TRBV11-3 with TRBJ2-1; TRBD2 matches 15 bases. The ends lost 3 bases at V and 4 bases at J; junction bases unmatched: 1. The CDR3 totals 16 residues. CDR1 and CDR2 from the germline V gene are SGHNT and YENEEA. CDR3 loop: CASSLGTSGRYNEQFF. CDR3 bases: TGTGCCAGCAGCTTGGGGACTAGCGGGAGGTACAATGAGCAGTTCTTC.

The chain has TRBV10-3 and TRBJ1-6, with 7 bases fitting TRBD1. Germline V lookup: CDR1 ENHRY, CDR2 SYGVKD. The CDR3 runs 14 residues. Trimming took 6 bases from V and 5 from J; bases not matched to a gene: 4. The CDR3 loop reads CAIRGDRDNSPLHF. The CDR3 DNA is TGTGCCATCAGGGGGGACAGAGATAATTCACCCCTCCACTTT.

This rearrangement joins TRBV27 to TRBJ1-1, with 7 positions matching TRBD1. Trimming took 4 bases from V and 3 from J; bases not matched to a gene: 8. The CDR3 consists of 15 residues. Germline loops: CDR1 MNHEY, CDR2 SMNVEV (reference sequence). CDR3 nucleotides: TGTGCCAGCAGTTACCTCAGGGGGAGGCACACTGAAGCTTTCTTT. Translated, it gives CASSYLRGRHTEAFF.

A single count supports this clone. This chain joins TRBV27 and TRBJ2-2; D may be TRBD2 (6 bases). CDR3 length equals 15 residues. Per germline, CDR1 MNHEY and CDR2 SMNVEV (reference sequence). The ends were cut back, 4 bases at V and 0 bases at J, with 9 bases in the middle. In DNA, the CDR3 is TGTGCCAGCAGTTGGGGCGGGACGAACACCGGGGAGCTGTTTTTT. It codes for CASSWGGTNTGELFF.

The genes are TRBV29-1 and TRBJ2-2; 10 nucleotides align to TRBD2. CDR3 length equals 16 residues. Germline CDR1 SQVTM, CDR2 ANQGSEA. J gave up 6 bases and V 7 bases, and 14 bases lay outside the gene matches. The CDR3 sequence: CSAKSSGRVIPGELFF. CDR3 in DNA: TGCAGCGCAAAATCGAGCGGGAGGGTAATACCCGGGGAGCTGTTTTTT.

This chain joins TRBV13 and TRBJ2-1, with 12 bases that match TRBD2. The germline V gene has CDR1 PRHDT and CDR2 FYEKMQ (reference sequence). V was clipped by 8 bases and J by 9 bases; unmatched bases: 2. The CDR3 consists of 12 residues. The CDR3 sequence is CASGLAGTEQFF. The CDR3 nucleotides read TGTGCCAGCGGACTAGCGGGAACTGAGCAGTTCTTC.

In this sample, this clone turned up once. V and J are TRBV28 and TRBJ1-1; D not certain. V was pared by 4 bases and J by 0 bases, with 12 bases between. CDR1 and CDR2 from the germline V gene are MDHEN and SYDVKM. The CDR3 totals 15 residues. CDR3 DNA: TGTGCCAGCAGTTCCCAGGTCTACATGAACACTGAAGCTTTCTTT. Residues: CASSSQVYMNTEAFF. Full variable domain (remainder filled in from reference TRBV28 and TRBJ1-1): DVKVTQSSRYLVKRTGEKVFLECVQDMDHENMFWYRQDPGLGLRLIYFSYDVKMKEKGDIPEGYSVSREKKERFSLILESASTNQTSMYLCASSSQVYMNTEAFFGQGTRLTVV.

Only one count was recorded for this clone. The chain has TRBV7-3 and TRBJ2-3, with 9 bases that match TRBD2. This CDR3 spans 16 amino acids. CDR1 and CDR2 from the germline V gene are SGHTA and FQGTGA. Trimming took 5 bases from V and 3 from J; bases not matched to a gene: 9. CDR3 bases: TGTGCCAGCAGCCCTCAAAGCGGGAGGAAGACAGATACGCAGTATTTT. The encoded protein is CASSPQSGRKTDTQYF.

The chain recombines TRBV5-4 with TRBJ1-2; D is perhaps TRBD1 (6 bases). The CDR3 loop spans 14 amino acids. CDR1 is SGHNT and CDR2 is YYREEE in the germline V gene (reference sequence). The V end lost 0 bases, the J end lost 3 bases, and 9 bases lay between the germline ends. Written as DNA, the CDR3 is TGTGCCAGCAGCTTGGTGGGACAACACTATGGCTACACCTTC. The encoded protein is CASSLVGQHYGYTF.

The rearrangement uses TRBV5-1 and TRBJ1-4; 7 nucleotides agree with TRBD1. The CDR3 is 14 amino acids. Per the germline V gene, CDR1 is SGHRS and CDR2 is YFSETQ. V was clipped by 4 bases and J by 4 bases; unmatched bases: 4. The CDR3 is CASSRDRSNEKLFF. In DNA form, the CDR3 reads TGCGCCAGCAGCCGGGACAGAAGTAATGAAAAACTGTTTTTT.

In this sample, this clone turned up once. V usage is TRBV7-2 and J usage is TRBJ1-1, with a possible D match to TRBD1 (5 bases). This CDR3 is 15 amino acids long. From germline, CDR1 is SGHTA and CDR2 FQGNSA. V was clipped by 4 bases and J by 5 bases, with 17 bases between them. Written as DNA, the CDR3 is TGTGCCAGCAGCTCGTCGGGGGGACGGGGAACTGAAGCTTTCTTT. It codes for CASSSSGGRGTEAFF. Complete variable domain (other parts from reference TRBV7-2 and TRBJ1-1): GAGVSQSPSNKVTEKGKDVELRCDPISGHTALYWYRQSLGQGLEFLIYFQGNSAPDKSGLPSDRFSAERTGGSVSTLTIQRTQQEDSAVYLCASSSSGGRGTEAFFGQGTRLTVV.

The V gene is TRBV4-3, the J gene TRBJ1-3, with D perhaps TRBD1 (5 bases). CDR3 length: 21 residues. Germline V gene sequence: CDR1 LGHNA, CDR2 YSLEER. Trimming took 0 bases from V and 0 from J, leaving 24 bases between them. The CDR3 bases are TGCGCCAGCAGCCAAGATATATTTGGAGGGGTCGGGGCACCCTCTGGAAACACCATATATTTT. This gives the protein CASSQDIFGGVGAPSGNTIYF.

The chain has TRBV30 and TRBJ1-3; possibly TRBD1 for D (6 bases). The CDR3 has 15 residues. With 5 bases removed from V and 3 bases from J, the gap between germline ends came to 17 bases. Germline assignment: CDR1 GTSNPN and CDR2 SVGIG (reference sequence). CDR3: CAWDTSTGYGNTIYF. The CDR3 coding sequence is TGTGCCTGGGACACAAGCACAGGGTATGGAAACACCATATATTTT.

The V and J genes are TRBV19 and TRBJ1-1; no clear D. The CDR3 loop spans 11 amino acids. The V end was cut by 9 bases, the J end by 6 bases, with 11 bases between. CDR1 is LNHDA and CDR2 is SQIVND in the germline V gene (reference sequence). The CDR3 nucleotides are TGTGCCAGCCGACTAGGCGCTGAAGCTTTCTTT. Its protein product is CASRLGAEAFF.

This clone was observed a handful of times. The rearrangement links TRBV5-1 to TRBJ2-5, with 7 bases matching TRBD2. With V trimmed by 5 bases and J by 4 bases, 8 bases remained unmatched. Per germline, CDR1 SGHRS and CDR2 YFSETQ. The CDR3 spans 14 residues. CDR3 in DNA: TGCGCCAGCAGAGGAGCGGGAATGGTAGAGACCCAGTACTTC. This translates into CASRGAGMVETQYF.

The chain recombines TRBV19 with TRBJ2-7; 9 bases are shared with TRBD1. With V trimmed by 4 bases and J by 3 bases, 7 bases remained unmatched. CDR3 length: 15 residues. Germline V lookup: CDR1 LNHDA, CDR2 SQIVND (reference sequence). The DNA of the CDR3 is TGTGCCAGTAGTACCACAGGGGGCGCGTTCTACGAGCAGTACGTC. This sequence encodes CASSTTGGAFYEQYV.

The chain employs TRBV7-8 and TRBJ1-3; maybe TRBD1 (5 bases). The CDR3 runs to 17 residues. V shed 7 bases and J shed 0 bases, with 19 bases lying between them. Germline values: CDR1 SGHVS, CDR2 FQNEAQ. CDR3: CASNPPGTGTSGNTIYF. DNA of the CDR3: TGTGCCAGCAACCCACCCGGAACAGGAACCTCTGGAAACACCATATATTTT.

The gene calls are TRBV4-3 and TRBJ2-3, with 7 bases fitting TRBD2. The V gene's germline CDR1 is LGHNA and CDR2 YSLEER. The trim removed 0 bases at V and 3 bases at J, leaving 3 bases unmatched. This CDR3 is built from 15 residues. The CDR3 region has the DNA TGCGCCAGCAGCCAAGACAGGGAGGGGACAGATACGCAGTATTTT. Translation: CASSQDREGTDTQYF.

V gene TRBV7-9 combines with J gene TRBJ1-2; D unclear. The CDR3 covers 12 residues. Trimming stripped 3 bases from V and 7 bases from J, with 9 bases between. Germline V lookup: CDR1 SEHNR, CDR2 FQNEAQ (reference sequence). CDR3: CASSFLLSGYTF. Here the CDR3 DNA reads TGTGCCAGCAGCTTCCTCCTTTCTGGCTACACCTTC. The full variable domain, rest sourced from reference TRBV7-9 and TRBJ1-2, is DTGVSQNPRHKITKRGQNVTFRCDPISEHNRLYWYRQTLGQGPEFLTYFQNEAQLEKSRLLSDRFSAERPKGSFSTLEIQRTEQGDSAMYLCASSFLLSGYTFGSGTRLTVV.

The chain joins TRBV30 to TRBJ2-2; no definite D call. Trimming removed 1 base from V and 7 bases from J, with 10 bases in between. The CDR3 runs 13 residues. Germline CDR1 GTSNPN, CDR2 SVGIG (reference sequence). The DNA for the CDR3 is TGTGCCTGGAGTGGAATTACGGGCGGGGAGCTGTTTTTT. Translation gives CAWSGITGGELFF.

V and J are TRBV10-3 and TRBJ1-2, with no clear D. The germline V gene encodes CDR1 ENHRY and CDR2 SYGVKD. V lost 3 bases, J lost 5 bases, and 10 bases lay in between. This CDR3 has 13 amino acids. The CDR3 region is CAISETVQYGYTF. The DNA of the CDR3 is TGTGCCATCAGTGAAACAGTTCAATATGGCTACACCTTC.

This clone has just one count. The chain couples TRBV19 to TRBJ1-1; no definite D call. V was cut by 3 bases and J by 1 base, with 9 bases left in between. Germline lookup yields CDR1 LNHDA and CDR2 SQIVND (reference sequence). The CDR3 loop spans 14 amino acids. This CDR3 is CASSIEWGNTEAFF. Written as DNA, the CDR3 is TGTGCCAGTAGTATTGAATGGGGGAACACTGAAGCTTTCTTT.

V is TRBV29-1 and J is TRBJ2-1; 15 nucleotides match TRBD2. V shed 0 bases and J 5 bases; nucleotides not matched to a gene: 5. Germline V gives CDR1 SQVTM, CDR2 ANQGSEA. The CDR3 contains 17 residues. This CDR3 is CSVEDLGLAGGDNEQFF. The DNA for the CDR3 is TGCAGCGTTGAAGATCTGGGACTAGCGGGAGGCGACAATGAGCAGTTCTTC.